These 19 T cell receptor beta chains were all obtained from the same sample, sequenced in a study of Ad26.COV2.S vaccination and SARS-CoV-2 variants. Assay used: immunoSEQ multiplex PCR; TCRdb lists only in-frame clones, some missing. Here the sample spans some 350,000 clones, 90% to 95% being singletons. This material consisted of peripheral blood, taken after recovery from COVID-19. The origin of the receptors is a human donor who had recovered from COVID-19.

This clone has just one count. Other nucleotide sequences in the sample specify the same CDR3. The chain employs TRBV24-1 and TRBJ2-3, with a possible D match to TRBD2 (6 bases). V shed 4 bases and J shed 3 bases, with 10 bases lying between them. Germline lookup yields CDR1 KGHDR and CDR2 SFDVKD. The CDR3 covers 14 residues. CDR3 residues: CATSDAGSTDTQYF. The CDR3 DNA follows: TGTGCCACCAGTGACGCGGGGTCTACAGATACGCAGTATTTT.

The chain recombines TRBV7-8 with TRBJ2-7; TRBD1 matches at 8 bases. Germline V lookup: CDR1 SGHVS, CDR2 FQNEAQ. The CDR3 sequence is 15 residues long. Trimming at V came to 2 bases and at J to 0 bases, leaving 3 bases not matched to a gene. The CDR3 reads CASSLRTGSSYEQYF. The CDR3 DNA sequence: TGTGCCAGCAGCTTAAGGACAGGGAGCTCCTACGAGCAGTACTTC.

Only one count was recorded for this clone. The chain carries TRBV3-1 (or the pseudogene TRBV3-2) and TRBJ1-1; no definite D call. Trimming removed 1 base at V and 11 bases at J, with 11 bases between. Germline loops: CDR1 LGHDT, CDR2 YNNKEL (reference sequence). The CDR3 extends over 12 amino acids. In DNA, the CDR3 is TGTGCCAGCAGCCAAGGAACAGCTAGTGCTTTCTTT. It specifies CASSQGTASAFF.

The chain is built from TRBV24-1 and TRBJ2-7; 7 bases are a match to TRBD2. This CDR3 is built from 16 residues. Germline lookup yields CDR1 KGHDR and CDR2 SFDVKD. The ends lost 4 bases at V and 2 bases at J; junction bases unmatched: 10. In DNA, the CDR3 is TGTGCCACCAGTGACACCGGGGGGACGAAGACCTACGAGCAGTACTTC. Residues: CATSDTGGTKTYEQYF.

The chain is built from TRBV6-6 and TRBJ1-6; 7 bases are a match to TRBD1. After removal of 7 bases from V and 7 bases from J, the junction contained 13 bases not matched to a gene. Looked up from germline, CDR1 is MNHNY and CDR2 is SVGAGI (reference sequence). The CDR3 totals 16 residues. As DNA, the CDR3 is TGTGCCAGCAAGACCCGACAGGGCAAAGTGAATTCACCCCTCCACTTT. This encodes CASKTRQGKVNSPLHF.

The chain employs TRBV3-1 (or the pseudogene TRBV3-2) and TRBJ1-4, with 10 positions matching TRBD1. This CDR3 spans 17 amino acids. V was pared by 4 bases and J by 4 bases, with 9 bases of the junction left unmatched. The germline V gene has CDR1 LGHDT and CDR2 YNNKEL (reference sequence). The CDR3 DNA sequence: TGTGCCAGCAGCCCTCTCCCGGGACAGGGGAGTAATGAAAAACTGTTTTTT. Translation: CASSPLPGQGSNEKLFF.

This rearrangement joins TRBV28 to TRBJ1-2; no definite D call. Trimming left V 4 bases short and J 4 bases short, with 16 bases between. CDR3 size: 15 residues. Germline V gives CDR1 MDHEN, CDR2 SYDVKM. The CDR3 is CASSSGPPRGYGYTF. CDR3 nucleotide sequence: TGTGCCAGCAGTTCCGGACCCCCCCGGGGCTATGGCTACACCTTC.

This chain connects TRBV10-2 to TRBJ2-7, with 7 bases matching TRBD1. The CDR3 has 12 amino acids. Per the germline V gene, CDR1 is WSHSY and CDR2 is SAAADI. Trimming cost V 6 bases and J 5 bases; bases outside gene matches: 4. This CDR3 reads CASRQGVDEQYF. CDR3 sequence (DNA): TGCGCCAGCAGGCAGGGGGTGGACGAGCAGTACTTC.

The gene calls are TRBV9 and TRBJ1-6, with 11 positions matching TRBD1. Germline assignment: CDR1 SGDLS and CDR2 YYNGEE. The CDR3 consists of 15 residues. J gave up 8 bases and V 4 bases, and 5 bases lay outside the gene matches. This CDR3 is CASSPGTGGDSPLHF. The CDR3 DNA reads as TGTGCCAGCAGCCCAGGGACAGGGGGGGATTCACCCCTCCACTTT.

The chain couples TRBV7-6 to TRBJ1-3; no reliable D call. V lost 5 bases and J 2 bases, leaving 13 bases between the germline ends. This CDR3 has 15 amino acids. Germline V gene sequence: CDR1 SGHVS, CDR2 FNYEAQ. DNA of the CDR3: TGTGCCAGCAGCCCCACCTTCCGGGCTGGAAACACCATATATTTT. Encoded protein: CASSPTFRAGNTIYF.

This chain connects TRBV6-2 or TRBV6-3 to TRBJ2-3; D ambiguous. Germline CDR1 MNHEY, CDR2 SVGEGT. The CDR3 spans 14 residues. The ends were cut back, 2 bases at V and 4 bases at J, with 10 bases in the middle. CDR3 protein: CASSYAAVPDTQYF. The CDR3 DNA is TGTGCCAGCAGTTACGCGGCAGTTCCAGATACGCAGTATTTT.

The chain has TRBV27 and TRBJ2-3; D is ambiguous. Germline V gene sequence: CDR1 MNHEY, CDR2 SMNVEV (reference sequence). Trimming shortened V by 5 bases and J by 6 bases, and 15 bases separated the two germline ends. This CDR3 has 14 amino acids. CDR3 loop: CASSPQRVGDTQYF. The CDR3 bases are TGTGCCAGCAGTCCCCAGAGAGTGGGGGATACGCAGTATTTT.

The chain carries TRBV29-1 and TRBJ2-7; D remains unclear. The ends were cut back, 7 bases at V and 3 bases at J, with 13 bases in the middle. Germline assignment: CDR1 SQVTM and CDR2 ANQGSEA. The CDR3 is 12 amino acids. The CDR3 region has the DNA TGCAGCGCGGGCAGAACCGACTACGAGCAGTACTTC. It yields the protein CSAGRTDYEQYF.

The CDR3 DNA reads TGTGCCAGCAGTGAAAATCCACGCGGGGGGGCTTTAGAGACCCAGTACTTC. Amino acid sequence: CASSENPRGGALETQYF. The chain joins TRBV2 to TRBJ2-5; 9 bases are shared with TRBD2. After removal of 2 bases from V and 4 bases from J, the junction contained 11 bases not matched to a gene. The germline V gene encodes CDR1 SNHLY and CDR2 FYNNEI. This CDR3 region has 17 residues.

V usage is TRBV12-3 or TRBV12-4 and J usage is TRBJ1-1, with a weak D call TRBD1 (5 bases). Trimming shortened V by 6 bases and J by 1 base, and 9 bases separated the two germline ends. The length of the CDR3 is 13 residues. CDR3 DNA: TGTGCCAGCAGCAGGGTTCGGAACACTGAAGCTTTCTTT. Translation gives CASSRVRNTEAFF.

CDR3 sequence (DNA): TGTGCCAGCAGTGGGACAGGGGGCGATACGCAGTATTTT. As protein: CASSGTGGDTQYF. The V call is TRBV6-2 or TRBV6-3, the J call TRBJ2-3, with 12 bases matching TRBD1. V was pared by 5 bases and J by 6 bases, with 0 bases of the junction left unmatched. The CDR3 is 13 residues long. Germline CDR1 reads MNHEY; CDR2 reads SVGEGT.

V usage is TRBV7-2 and J usage is TRBJ1-1, with D hard to call. Trimming cost V 2 bases and J 0 bases, with 10 bases left between them. Germline lookup yields CDR1 SGHTA and CDR2 FQGNSA. The CDR3 has 15 residues. CDR3 loop: CASSLRSLMNTEAFF. CDR3 nucleotide sequence: TGTGCCAGCAGCTTAAGGTCCTTAATGAACACTGAAGCTTTCTTT.

The chain has TRBV19 and TRBJ2-1; the match to TRBD1 covers 9 bases. CDR3 size: 15 residues. The germline V gene has CDR1 LNHDA and CDR2 SQIVND (reference sequence). V trimming: 5 bases; J trimming: 5 bases; junction bases outside the gene matches: 7. The CDR3 sequence: CASSPQGAINNEQFF. CDR3 nucleotide sequence: TGTGCCAGTAGTCCACAGGGGGCGATCAACAATGAGCAGTTCTTC. Supplemented by reference TRBV19 and TRBJ2-1, the full variable domain reads DGGITQSPKYLFRKEGQNVTLSCEQNLNHDAMYWYRQDPGQGLRLIYYSQIVNDFQKGDIAEGYSVSREKKESFPLTVTSAQKNPTAFYLCASSPQGAINNEQFFGPGTRLTVL.

The chain joins TRBV9 to TRBJ2-7, with TRBD1 matching over 7 bases. The germline V gene has CDR1 SGDLS and CDR2 YYNGEE. With V trimmed by 4 bases and J by 6 bases, 10 bases remained unmatched. CDR3 size: 14 residues. For the CDR3, the DNA is TGTGCCAGCAGCCCCCGGGACAGTCTCCCCGAGCAGTACTTC. It encodes CASSPRDSLPEQYF.